This paragraph reports one T cell receptor (beta chain). Source study methods: Reference gene primer amplification gave estimated nucleated cell counts. Generated by immunoSEQ multiplex PCR, the TCRdb table keeps only in-frame clones and is missing some. The V and J calls and clone size were taken over from that table, and D and trimming were inferred from the DNA. The data contain about 70,000 clones, 80% to 90% of them seen just once; the ten biggest clones take up about 7.4%. The sample comes from a study of blood T cell repertoires in COVID-19. For the study at large: Both acute and convalescent COVID-19 samples were obtained from the United States, Italy and Spain. PBMCs, B-cell-depleted T cells, or T cells provided the cDNA or gDNA that made up the material.

V lost 7 bases and J lost 3, with 20 bases in between. The germline gives CDR1 SGHRS, CDR2 YFSETQ. This CDR3 is built from 15 residues. The chain joins TRBV5-1 to TRBJ2-7; D is perhaps TRBD1 (7 bases). Sequences were obtained from peripheral blood. The source is a man over 45 with active COVID-19. The CDR3: CASAFGRDRDYEQYF. In nucleotides, the CDR3 is TGCGCCAGCGCCTTCGGGCGGGACAGAGACTACGAGCAGTACTTC.